The 4 T cell receptor beta chains reported below all come from one sample, sequenced in a study of CD8 T cells in Susac syndrome. An amount of RNA that ranged from about 0.45 to 1 ug was reverse transcribed with random hexamers. A single record per CDR3 protein comes from TCRdb applying MiXCR to the immunoSEQ multiplex PCR reads. The sample lists over 100,000 distinct CDR3 sequences; approximately 90% were seen once. Sequencing was done on a sample of CD8+ T cells from PBMCs. The receptors stem from a human donor in good health.

This rearrangement joins TRBV25-1 to TRBJ2-7; D might be TRBD1 (6 bases). Germline V lookup: CDR1 MGHDK, CDR2 SYGVNS. The V and J ends lost 1 base and 3 bases respectively, with 16 bases between them. The CDR3 totals 16 residues. Here the CDR3 DNA reads TGTGCCAGCAGTGAATCCGGGACACTGTTAAACTACGAGCAGTACTTC. Translating it yields CASSESGTLLNYEQYF.

The V gene is TRBV7-2, the J gene TRBJ1-5; 7 bases match TRBD1. V lost 4 bases to trimming and J lost 7 bases; unmatched junction nucleotides: 13. The V gene's germline CDR1 is SGHTA and CDR2 FQGNSA. The CDR3 loop spans 16 amino acids. CDR3 nucleotide sequence: TGTGCCAGCAGCTCCAAAGACAGGGAGATCACCCAGCCCCAGCATTTT. Amino acid sequence: CASSSKDREITQPQHF. Drawing the rest from reference TRBV7-2 and TRBJ1-5, the complete variable domain is GAGVSQSPSNKVTEKGKDVELRCDPISGHTALYWYRQSLGQGLEFLIYFQGNSAPDKSGLPSDRFSAERTGGSVSTLTIQRTQQEDSAVYLCASSSKDREITQPQHFGDGTRLSIL.

V gene TRBV10-3 combines with J gene TRBJ1-2, with TRBD1 matching over 11 bases. Germline V gives CDR1 ENHRY, CDR2 SYGVKD. This CDR3 is 15 amino acids long. The V and J ends lost 6 bases and 6 bases, in that order; junction bases with no gene match: 9. This chain's CDR3 is CAIRSGQGATDGYTF. The CDR3 nucleotides read TGTGCCATCAGGTCCGGACAGGGGGCGACGGATGGCTACACCTTC.

V usage is TRBV13 and J usage is TRBJ1-3; 10 positions agree with TRBD1. Germline assignment: CDR1 PRHDT and CDR2 FYEKMQ (reference sequence). CDR3 length: 14 amino acids. V lost 5 bases, J lost 4 bases, and 2 bases stayed unmatched. CDR3 region: CASSRQGAGNTIYF. Here the CDR3 DNA reads TGTGCCAGCAGCCGACAGGGGGCCGGAAACACCATATATTTT.